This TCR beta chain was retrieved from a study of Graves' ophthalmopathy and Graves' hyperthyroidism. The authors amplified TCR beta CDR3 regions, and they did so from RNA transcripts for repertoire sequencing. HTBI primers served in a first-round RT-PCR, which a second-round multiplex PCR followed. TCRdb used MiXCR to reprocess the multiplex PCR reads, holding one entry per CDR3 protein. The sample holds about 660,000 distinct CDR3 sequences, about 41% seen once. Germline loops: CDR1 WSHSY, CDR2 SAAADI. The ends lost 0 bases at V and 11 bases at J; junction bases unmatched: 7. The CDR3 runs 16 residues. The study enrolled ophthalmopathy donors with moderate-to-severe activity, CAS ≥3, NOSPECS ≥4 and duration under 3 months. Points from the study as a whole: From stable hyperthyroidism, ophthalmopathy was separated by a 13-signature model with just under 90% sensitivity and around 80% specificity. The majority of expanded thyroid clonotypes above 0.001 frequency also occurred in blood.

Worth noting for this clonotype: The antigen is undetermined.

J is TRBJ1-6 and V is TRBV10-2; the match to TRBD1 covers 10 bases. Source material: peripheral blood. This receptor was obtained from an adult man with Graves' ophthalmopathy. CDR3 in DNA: TGCGCCAGCAGTGAGTCGTGGGGACAGGGGCGGGCACCCCTCCACTTT. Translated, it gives CASSESWGQGRAPLHF.